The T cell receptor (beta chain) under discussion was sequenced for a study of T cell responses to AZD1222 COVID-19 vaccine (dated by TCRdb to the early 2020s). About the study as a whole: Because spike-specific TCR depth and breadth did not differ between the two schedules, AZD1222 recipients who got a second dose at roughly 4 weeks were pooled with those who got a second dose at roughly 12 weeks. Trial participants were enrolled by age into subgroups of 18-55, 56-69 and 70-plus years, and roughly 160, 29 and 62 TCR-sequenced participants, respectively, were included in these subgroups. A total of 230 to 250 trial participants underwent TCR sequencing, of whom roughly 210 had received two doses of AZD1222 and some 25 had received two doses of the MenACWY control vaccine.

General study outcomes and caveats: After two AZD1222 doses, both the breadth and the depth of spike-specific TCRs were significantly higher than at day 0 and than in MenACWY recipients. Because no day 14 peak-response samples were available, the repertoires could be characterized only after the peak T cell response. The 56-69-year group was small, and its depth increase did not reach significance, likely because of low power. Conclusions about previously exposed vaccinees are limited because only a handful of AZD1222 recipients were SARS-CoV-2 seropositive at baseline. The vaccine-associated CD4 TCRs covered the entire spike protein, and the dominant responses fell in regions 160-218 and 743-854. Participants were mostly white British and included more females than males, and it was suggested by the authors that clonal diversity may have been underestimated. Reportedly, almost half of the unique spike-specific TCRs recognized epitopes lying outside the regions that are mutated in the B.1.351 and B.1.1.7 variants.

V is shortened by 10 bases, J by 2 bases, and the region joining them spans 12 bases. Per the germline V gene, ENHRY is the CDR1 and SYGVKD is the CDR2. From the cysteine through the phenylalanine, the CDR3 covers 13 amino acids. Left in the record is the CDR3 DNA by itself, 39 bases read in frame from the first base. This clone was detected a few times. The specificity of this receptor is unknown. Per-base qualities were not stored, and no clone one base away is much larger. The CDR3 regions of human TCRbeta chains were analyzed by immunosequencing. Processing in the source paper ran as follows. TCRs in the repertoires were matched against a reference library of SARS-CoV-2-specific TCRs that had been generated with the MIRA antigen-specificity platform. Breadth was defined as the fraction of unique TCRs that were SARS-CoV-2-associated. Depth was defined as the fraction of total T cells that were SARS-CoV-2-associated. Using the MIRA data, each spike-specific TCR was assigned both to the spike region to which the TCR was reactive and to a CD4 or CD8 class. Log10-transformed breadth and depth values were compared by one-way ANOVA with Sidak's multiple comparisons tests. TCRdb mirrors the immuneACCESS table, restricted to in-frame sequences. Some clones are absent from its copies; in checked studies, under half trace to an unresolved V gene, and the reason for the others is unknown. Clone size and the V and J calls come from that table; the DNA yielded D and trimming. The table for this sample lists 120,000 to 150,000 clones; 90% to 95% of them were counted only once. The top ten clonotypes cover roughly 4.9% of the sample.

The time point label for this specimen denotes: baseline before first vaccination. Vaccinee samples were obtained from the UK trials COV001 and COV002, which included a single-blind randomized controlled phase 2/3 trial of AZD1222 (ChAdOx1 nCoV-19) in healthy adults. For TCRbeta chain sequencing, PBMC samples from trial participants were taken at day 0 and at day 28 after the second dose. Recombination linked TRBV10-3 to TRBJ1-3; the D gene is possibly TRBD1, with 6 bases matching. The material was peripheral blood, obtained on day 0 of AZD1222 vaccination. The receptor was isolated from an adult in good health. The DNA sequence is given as TGTGCCACTTACAGGGAAGCTGGAAACACCATATATTTT. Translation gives CATYREAGNTIYF.